This TCR beta chain derives from a study of cytomegalovirus exposure and HLA in healthy donors. Study in general: The 90 to 150 validation repertoires, a later analysis reported, used the same platform as the approximately 670 repertoires from the first cohort.

This CDR3 region has 13 residues. V lost 0 bases and J lost 7, with 12 bases in between. Germline V gene data show CDR1 as GTSNPN and CDR2 as SVGIG (reference sequence). The table came from immunoSEQ multiplex PCR; TCRdb's copy has only in-frame clones and leaves some out. Of 150,000 to 200,000 clones in the sample, approximately 81% were seen once. The rearrangement uses TRBV30 and TRBJ2-5; no clear D. This TCR derives from a man aged 30 to 39 in good health and CMV-seropositive. The sample consisted of PBMCs. CDR3 in amino acids: CAWSVFERATQYF. CDR3 in DNA: TGTGCCTGGAGTGTATTCGAACGAGCGACCCAGTACTTC.